This TCR beta chain was profiled in a study of Graves' ophthalmopathy and Graves' hyperthyroidism. Looked up from germline, CDR1 is MNHEY and CDR2 is SVGAGI. This CDR3 region has 15 residues. V lost 4 bases and J 4 bases, leaving 13 bases between the germline ends. TCR beta CDR3 amplification used RNA transcripts. Second-round multiplex PCR came after first-round RT-PCR with HTBI primers. TCRdb independently ran MiXCR on the multiplex PCR reads; one entry per CDR3 protein. The data contain roughly 400,000 distinct CDR3 sequences, about 15% of them singletons. This clonotype was observed at least ten times. Aged 18 to 65, hyperthyroidism patients had been newly diagnosed, with under 2 months' duration. The starting material, approximately 10 ml of fresh peripheral blood, provided the PBMCs.

The gene calls are TRBV6-5 and TRBJ2-2; the D gene is possibly TRBD1 (6 bases). This TCR derives from an adult woman with stable Graves' hyperthyroidism. Sequencing was done on a sample of peripheral blood. CDR3 DNA: TGTGCCAGCAGTTTCCGACAGGCTAGCACCGGGGAGCTGTTTTTT. Residues: CASSFRQASTGELFF.